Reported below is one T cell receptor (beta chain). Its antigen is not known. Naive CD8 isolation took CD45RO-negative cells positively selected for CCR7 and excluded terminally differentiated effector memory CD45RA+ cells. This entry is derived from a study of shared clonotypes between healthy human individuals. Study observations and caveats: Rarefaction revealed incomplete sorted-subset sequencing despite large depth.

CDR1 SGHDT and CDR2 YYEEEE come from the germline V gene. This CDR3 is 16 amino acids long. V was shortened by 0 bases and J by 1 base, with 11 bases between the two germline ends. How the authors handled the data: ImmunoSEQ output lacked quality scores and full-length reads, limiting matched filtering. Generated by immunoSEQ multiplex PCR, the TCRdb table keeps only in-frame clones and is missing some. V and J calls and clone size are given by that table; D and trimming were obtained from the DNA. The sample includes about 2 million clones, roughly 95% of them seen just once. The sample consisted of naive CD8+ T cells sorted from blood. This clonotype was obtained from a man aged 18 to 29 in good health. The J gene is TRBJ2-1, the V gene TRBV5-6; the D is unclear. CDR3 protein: CASSLAAHGSYNEQFF. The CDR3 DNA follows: TGTGCCAGCAGCTTGGCCGCCCACGGATCCTACAATGAGCAGTTCTTC. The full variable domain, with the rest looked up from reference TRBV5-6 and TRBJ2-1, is DAGVTQSPTHLIKTRGQQVTLRCSPKSGHDTVSWYQQALGQGPQFIFQYYEEEERQRGNFPDRFSGHQFPNYSSELNVNALLLGDSALYLCASSLAAHGSYNEQFFGPGTRLTVL.